These 22 T cell receptor beta chains were all obtained from the same sample, sequenced in a study of blood T cell repertoires in COVID-19. Assay: immunoSEQ multiplex PCR; the TCRdb copy retains only in-frame clones and omits some. Counted here are about 200,000 clones, 82% occurring once; the ten biggest clones make up approximately 5.2%. The source material was peripheral blood. The source of these receptors is a woman in her seventies with COVID-19, enrolled during active disease.

This rearrangement joins TRBV28 to TRBJ1-5; maybe TRBD1 (6 bases). There are 15 residues in the CDR3. V lost 4 bases, J lost 4 bases, and 14 bases lay in between. Germline CDR1 and CDR2: MDHEN and SYDVKM. Here the CDR3 DNA reads TGTGCCAGCAGTTCCCAGGGGAGGGTAAATCAGCCCCAGCATTTT. Encoded protein: CASSSQGRVNQPQHF.

V gene TRBV19 combines with J gene TRBJ2-2; 10 bases are shared with TRBD1. J lost 6 bases, V lost 3 bases, and 10 bases had no gene match. The CDR3 is 17 amino acids. Germline V gene sequence: CDR1 LNHDA, CDR2 SQIVND (reference sequence). CDR3 bases: TGTGCCAGTAGTATGCGGGACAGGGGCTTCTATCCCGGGGAGCTGTTTTTT. It translates to CASSMRDRGFYPGELFF.

This clone has a single count. The gene calls are TRBV14 and TRBJ1-2; TRBD1 aligns across 9 bases. V was pared by 5 bases and J by 7 bases, with 5 bases of the junction left unmatched. The CDR3 is 13 amino acids. Germline assignment: CDR1 SGHDN and CDR2 FVKESK. This chain's CDR3 is CASSWTGAGGYTF. Here the CDR3 DNA reads TGTGCCAGCAGCTGGACAGGGGCGGGTGGCTACACCTTC.

The chain uses TRBV18 and TRBJ1-1; no firm D call. This CDR3 region has 15 residues. Looked up from germline, CDR1 is KGHSH and CDR2 is LQKENI. Trimming stripped 3 bases from V and 3 bases from J, with 14 bases between. As DNA, the CDR3 is TGTGCCAGCTCACCTAGCCGTTCACGGGACACTGAAGCTTTCTTT. Translation gives CASSPSRSRDTEAFF. The complete variable domain, with remaining parts taken from reference TRBV18 and TRBJ1-1, reads NAGVMQNPRHLVRRRGQEARLRCSPMKGHSHVYWYRQLPEEGLKFMVYLQKENIIDESGMPKERFSAEFPKEGPSILRIQQVVRGDSAAYFCASSPSRSRDTEAFFGQGTRLTVV.

The chain employs TRBV6-6 and TRBJ1-5; tentatively, D is TRBD1 (6 bases). The CDR3 consists of 14 residues. Trimming removed 5 bases from V and 2 bases from J, with 10 bases in between. Germline CDR1 is MNHNY and CDR2 is SVGAGI (reference sequence). The CDR3: CASSQQGGNQPQHF. The DNA for the CDR3 is TGTGCCAGCAGTCAACAGGGCGGCAATCAGCCCCAGCATTTT.

J is TRBJ2-3 and V is TRBV2; D not resolved. V lost 5 bases and J 4 bases, leaving 16 bases between the germline ends. CDR1 and CDR2 from the germline V gene are SNHLY and FYNNEI. The CDR3 covers 15 residues. The CDR3 DNA follows: TGTGCCAGCAGTCTAGACCGACCTCGGGCAGATACGCAGTATTTT. It is translated as CASSLDRPRADTQYF.

Only one count was recorded for this clone. The chain recombines TRBV12-3 or TRBV12-4 with TRBJ2-7, with 8 bases aligning to TRBD1. The CDR3 totals 13 residues. V was pared by 5 bases and J by 2 bases, with 2 bases of the junction left unmatched. The CDR3 here is CASSPTGAYEQYF. CDR3 nucleotides: TGTGCCAGCAGTCCGACAGGGGCCTACGAGCAGTACTTC.

The table lists this clone with a count of one. The rearrangement links TRBV28 to TRBJ2-1; D uncertain. Germline V gene lookup returns CDR1 MDHEN and CDR2 SYDVKM. The V and J ends lost 10 bases and 3 bases respectively, with 7 bases between them. The CDR3 extends over 11 amino acids. For the CDR3, the DNA is TGTGCCACGTCCGTCTACAATGAGCAGTTCTTC. The encoded protein is CATSVYNEQFF.

This clone was seen a handful of times. V and J are TRBV5-4 and TRBJ2-2, with unresolved D. Trimming stripped 2 bases from V and 7 bases from J, with 9 bases between. Germline V CDR1 and CDR2: SGHNT, YYREEE (reference sequence). CDR3 length: 13 amino acids. CDR3 sequence (DNA): TGTGCCAGCAGCTTAGAGGCTGTCGGGGAGCTGTTTTTT. Encoded protein: CASSLEAVGELFF. The full variable domain, rest sourced from reference TRBV5-4 and TRBJ2-2, is ETGVTQSPTHLIKTRGQQVTLRCSSQSGHNTVSWYQQALGQGPQFIFQYYREEENGRGNFPPRFSGLQFPNYSSELNVNALELDDSALYLCASSLEAVGELFFGEGSRLTVL.

The rearrangement joins TRBV5-1 to TRBJ1-1; D is undetermined. The CDR3 consists of 13 residues. The V end was cut by 3 bases, the J end by 3 bases, with 9 bases between. CDR1 and CDR2 (germline): SGHRS, YFSETQ. The CDR3 bases are TGCGCCAGCAGCTGGGCCATGGACACTGAAGCTTTCTTT. It specifies CASSWAMDTEAFF.

The J gene is TRBJ1-1, the V gene TRBV6-5; D gene ambiguous. Trimming took off 6 bases at V and 10 bases at J, with 15 bases between the two ends. The CDR3 covers 12 residues. Germline V CDR1 and CDR2: MNHEY, SVGAGI. Written as DNA, the CDR3 is TGTGCCAGCAGCCAAACGGGAGACGTAGCTTTCTTT. Its translation: CASSQTGDVAFF.

To note about this clone: A read error may account for a junction end that differs from germline. The chain recombines TRBV7-3 with TRBJ2-7, with 7 bases that match TRBD1. CDR3 length: 13 amino acids. Germline lookup yields CDR1 SGHTA and CDR2 FQGTGA. CDR3 loop: CASSSRTGPVMDF. CDR3 bases: TGTGCCAGCAGCTCTCGGACAGGCCCCGTCATGGACTTC.

This chain connects TRBV6-5 to TRBJ1-5, with 7 bases that match TRBD1. The CDR3 consists of 15 residues. V shed 7 bases, J shed 2 bases, and the junction held 8 bases outside the gene matches. Germline CDR1 reads MNHEY; CDR2 reads SVGAGI. CDR3 sequence (DNA): TGTGCCAGCATACAAGGGGGCGCGGGCAATCAGCCCCAGCATTTT. It yields the protein CASIQGGAGNQPQHF.

This chain uses TRBV28 with TRBJ1-5, with TRBD1 identical over 7 bases. This CDR3 comprises 15 residues. The V gene's germline CDR1 is MDHEN and CDR2 SYDVKM. Trimming cost V 6 bases and J 3 bases; bases outside gene matches: 8. CDR3 nucleotide sequence: TGTGCCAGCAGCAAGATGACAGGGCACAATCAGCCCCAGCATTTT. Protein sequence: CASSKMTGHNQPQHF.

The chain combines TRBV25-1 with TRBJ2-3, with D unresolved. The CDR3 is 11 amino acids. Germline CDR1 and CDR2: MGHDK and SYGVNS. V shed 5 bases and J shed 4 bases, with 4 bases lying between them. The CDR3 sequence: CASSSSDTQYF. The CDR3 nucleotides read TGTGCCAGCAGTTCTTCAGATACGCAGTATTTT.

This chain joins TRBV20-1 and TRBJ2-1; D uncertain. Germline lookup yields CDR1 DFQATT and CDR2 SNEGSKA (reference sequence). The CDR3 totals 10 residues. V lost 8 bases and J 5 bases, leaving 7 bases between the germline ends. The CDR3 nucleotides are TGCAGTTCTATAAACAATGAGCAGTTCTTC. Protein sequence: CSSINNEQFF.

This chain joins TRBV9 and TRBJ2-1; a possible D gene is TRBD1 (7 bases). The CDR3 has 15 residues. The germline gives CDR1 SGDLS, CDR2 YYNGEE. V lost 4 bases and J lost 5, with 16 bases in between. CDR3 sequence (DNA): TGTGCCAGCAGCCAACTGGCGGGGACAGACAATGAGCAGTTCTTC. It encodes CASSQLAGTDNEQFF.

This sequence joins TRBV7-9 and TRBJ1-6, with TRBD1 as a possible D gene (5 bases). The length of the CDR3 is 14 residues. The germline V and J ends were trimmed by 5 bases and 9 bases, with 14 bases remaining between them. Germline loops: CDR1 SEHNR, CDR2 FQNEAQ (reference sequence). The CDR3 here is CASSPGATVSPLHF. CDR3 DNA: TGTGCCAGCAGCCCTGGGGCGACAGTTTCACCCCTCCACTTT.

V gene TRBV11-2 combines with J gene TRBJ2-7; 9 bases agree with TRBD1. Trimming removed 3 bases from V and 5 bases from J; junction bases left unmatched: 8. Germline CDR1 reads SGHAT; CDR2 reads FQNNGV. The length of the CDR3 is 15 residues. This CDR3 is CASSLATGGINEQYF. The CDR3 coding sequence is TGTGCCAGCAGCTTGGCCACAGGGGGCATCAACGAGCAGTACTTC.

The rearrangement joins TRBV19 to TRBJ2-2, with D maybe TRBD1 (5 bases). This CDR3 is 15 amino acids long. V was cut by 4 bases and J by 5 bases, with 14 bases left in between. The V gene's germline CDR1 is LNHDA and CDR2 SQIVND (reference sequence). CDR3 protein: CASSTWPPGTGELFF. The CDR3 region has the DNA TGTGCCAGTAGTACCTGGCCCCCAGGGACCGGGGAGCTGTTTTTT.

This clone occurred a few times. V usage is TRBV24-1 and J usage is TRBJ2-2, with D maybe TRBD2 (6 bases). CDR3 length: 17 amino acids. V was trimmed by 5 bases and J by 0 bases, leaving 15 bases between them. CDR1 KGHDR and CDR2 SFDVKD come from the germline V gene. Here the CDR3 reads CATSGTTPNTNTGELFF. DNA of the CDR3: TGTGCCACCAGTGGGACTACCCCTAATACGAACACCGGGGAGCTGTTTTTT.

CDR3 coding DNA: TGTGCCAGCTCTCCGGGACAGGGTAGTTATGAGCAGTTCTTC. Amino acids: CASSPGQGSYEQFF. The gene calls are TRBV2 and TRBJ2-1; TRBD1 matches at 9 bases. V shed 8 bases and J 8 bases; nucleotides not matched to a gene: 10. This CDR3 is 14 amino acids long. Per the germline V gene, CDR1 is SNHLY and CDR2 is FYNNEI.